The 14 T cell receptor beta chains in this list originate from one sample, sequenced in a study of T-cell reconstitution after alpha-beta-depleted transplantation in children. Preparing the TCRbeta library involved the use of unique molecular identifiers. TCRdb re-derived calls from the PCR reads in MiXCR, one entry per CDR3 protein. This sample carries roughly 180,000 distinct CDR3 sequences, about 14% of them seen once, and the ten largest clones take around 13%. This specimen consisted of PBMCs from the stem cell graft donor, obtained from the stem cell graft. These TCRs come from a human donor who donated a stem cell graft to a child with acute lymphoblastic leukemia.

Only a few counts were recorded for this clonotype. The V call is TRBV12-3 or TRBV12-4, the J call TRBJ2-5; perhaps TRBD2 as D (5 bases). The CDR3 totals 15 residues. V was shortened by 6 bases and J by 0 bases, with 14 bases between the two germline ends. CDR3 coding DNA: TGTGCCAGCAGCCCAAATGGACTGGACCAAGAGACCCAGTACTTC. Translating gives CASSPNGLDQETQYF.

This clonotype showed up many times. The genes are TRBV20-1 and TRBJ2-7; 7 nucleotides agree with TRBD2. Germline CDR1 reads DFQATT; CDR2 reads SNEGSKA (reference sequence). J was trimmed by 3 bases and V by 3 bases; bases with no gene match: 8. The CDR3 length is 14 residues. CDR3 amino acids: CSASLTSIGYEQYF. CDR3 sequence (DNA): TGCAGTGCTAGCTTGACTAGCATTGGCTACGAGCAGTACTTC.

This clonotype occurred many times. The chain joins TRBV6-1 to TRBJ2-5; D might be TRBD1 (6 bases). With 5 bases removed from V and 4 bases from J, the gap between germline ends came to 11 bases. Germline CDR1 reads MNHNS; CDR2 reads SASEGT. This CDR3 has 13 amino acids. The DNA of the CDR3 is TGTGCCAGCAGTCCCTCCAGGGGAGAGACCCAGTACTTC. It yields the protein CASSPSRGETQYF.

J is TRBJ2-7 and V is TRBV10-3; unclear D gene. Germline V gene lookup returns CDR1 ENHRY and CDR2 SYGVKD. Trimming cost V 0 bases and J 2 bases, with 8 bases left between them. This CDR3 comprises 14 residues. CDR3 bases: TGTGCCATCAGTGAGTCGCTCCCGGCCTACGAGCAGTACTTC. Encoded protein: CAISESLPAYEQYF.

The sample holds many counts of this clonotype. The rearrangement uses TRBV28 and TRBJ2-7; D is tentatively TRBD1 or TRBD2 (6 bases each). The ends were cut back, 5 bases at V and 3 bases at J, with 14 bases in the middle. Germline lookup yields CDR1 MDHEN and CDR2 SYDVKM. The CDR3 has 14 amino acids. The CDR3 here is CASSGGTNYYEQYF. CDR3 bases: TGTGCCAGCAGTGGGGGGACAAACTACTACGAGCAGTACTTC.

This clonotype was seen repeatedly, ten times or more. J is TRBJ1-2 and V is TRBV5-1; unclear D gene. The CDR3 extends over 15 amino acids. Germline V gene sequence: CDR1 SGHRS, CDR2 YFSETQ. Trimming left V 0 bases short and J 3 bases short, with 12 bases between. CDR3 in amino acids: CASSLGVGTDYGYTF. The CDR3 DNA reads TGCGCCAGCAGCTTGGGTGTAGGAACGGACTATGGCTACACCTTC. The full variable domain, rest sourced from reference TRBV5-1 and TRBJ1-2, is KAGVTQTPRYLIKTRGQQVTLSCSPISGHRSVSWYQQTPGQGLQFLFEYFSETQRNKGNFPGRFSGRQFSNSRSEMNVSTLELGDSALYLCASSLGVGTDYGYTFGSGTRLTVV.

This clonotype came up many times. The rearrangement joins TRBV20-1 to TRBJ1-3; D gene uncertain. Trimming took 6 bases from V and 0 from J, leaving 15 bases between them. There are 15 residues in the CDR3. CDR1 is DFQATT and CDR2 is SNEGSKA in the germline V gene (reference sequence). CDR3 sequence (DNA): TGCAGTGCCGATGCCTCCAAAGTCTCTGGAAACACCATATATTTT. This translates into CSADASKVSGNTIYF.

This clonotype was detected only once. This sequence joins TRBV24-1 and TRBJ2-5, with 9 positions matching TRBD1. Trimming removed 4 bases from V and 5 bases from J; junction bases left unmatched: 4. This CDR3 contains 14 residues. Germline CDR1 KGHDR, CDR2 SFDVKD. The chain's CDR3 is CATSDTGGEETQYF. As DNA, the CDR3 is TGTGCCACCAGTGACACAGGGGGCGAGGAGACCCAGTACTTC.

This clonotype was detected many times. The chain employs TRBV4-1 and TRBJ2-7; perhaps TRBD2 as D (5 bases). V was trimmed by 0 bases and J by 4 bases, leaving 13 bases between them. Germline CDR1 reads MGHRA; CDR2 reads YSYEKL. The CDR3 runs 15 residues. The CDR3 region is CASSQEGGPRYEQYF. The CDR3 bases are TGCGCCAGCAGCCAAGAAGGAGGACCCAGATACGAGCAGTACTTC.

There are many counts of this clonotype. This rearrangement joins TRBV11-3 to TRBJ1-4; 7 bases line up with TRBD1. Losses at the gene ends were 1 base for V and 8 bases for J; bases not matched to a gene: 10. The CDR3 is made up of 16 amino acids. The germline CDR1 and CDR2 sequences are SGHNT and YENEEA. The CDR3 sequence: CASSLVSGTEYEKLFF. CDR3 DNA sequence: TGTGCCAGCAGCTTAGTTTCGGGGACAGAATACGAAAAACTGTTTTTT.

This chain links TRBV7-6 with TRBJ2-1; D is perhaps TRBD1 (7 bases). Trimming took 5 bases from V and 7 from J, leaving 30 bases between them. CDR3 length equals 19 residues. CDR1 and CDR2 from the germline V gene are SGHVS and FNYEAQ. The CDR3 DNA follows: TGTGCCAGCAGCATACGCCGGGACAGACTTAGCGGCCGAGGTAATGAGCAGTTCTTC. It encodes CASSIRRDRLSGRGNEQFF. The full variable domain, rest sourced from reference TRBV7-6 and TRBJ2-1, is GAGVSQSPRYKVTKRGQDVALRCDPISGHVSLYWYRQALGQGPEFLTYFNYEAQQDKSGLPNDRFSAERPEGSISTLTIQRTEQRDSAMYRCASSIRRDRLSGRGNEQFFGPGTRLTVL.

The sample holds a few counts of this clonotype. This sequence joins TRBV12-3 or TRBV12-4 and TRBJ1-1, with no clear D. V lost 2 bases, J lost 3 bases, and 10 bases lay in between. The length of the CDR3 is 14 residues. This CDR3 is CASSLRDGDTEAFF. Written as DNA, the CDR3 is TGTGCCAGCAGTTTAAGGGATGGGGACACTGAAGCTTTCTTT.

This clonotype was detected many times. The genes are TRBV7-9 and TRBJ1-4; 7 bases map to TRBD1. The CDR3 runs to 15 residues. CDR1 and CDR2 from the germline V gene are SEHNR and FQNEAQ (reference sequence). J lost 9 bases, V lost 4 bases, and 11 bases had no gene match. The CDR3 DNA follows: TGTGCCAGCAGCTACGAAGGGACAGAGAGAAAAAAACTGTTTTTT. Residues: CASSYEGTERKKLFF.

This clonotype has ten or more counts. The chain carries TRBV29-1 and TRBJ2-7; 10 bases align to TRBD1. The CDR3 has 14 amino acids. V lost 7 bases and J lost 5; bases outside the gene matches: 11. Germline CDR1 SQVTM, CDR2 ANQGSEA. CDR3 protein: CSAIRGTGVNEQYF. CDR3 sequence (DNA): TGCAGCGCTATCCGGGGGACAGGGGTAAACGAGCAGTACTTC.